This T cell receptor (beta chain) was captured in a study of blood T cell repertoires in COVID-19. Study overall: Researchers got acute and convalescent COVID-19 samples from the United States, Italy and Spain.

This clone has a handful of counts. Per the authors' pipeline: Reference gene primer amplification in the assay estimated nucleated cell counts. Using immunoSEQ multiplex PCR, the repertoire was profiled, and TCRdb retains in-frame clones only, with some absent. V and J calls and clone size come straight from that table; D and trimming were deduced from the DNA. The table shows a few hundred thousand clones, with around 89% occurring only once. This receptor was obtained from a woman aged 55 to 70 with COVID-19, enrolled during active disease. The sequencing input was peripheral blood.

Here the CDR3 DNA reads TGTGCCAGCAGCTCCGCGGGCCGGGCATCCTACAATGAGCAGTTCTTC. It codes for CASSSAGRASYNEQFF. The chain joins TRBV5-4 to TRBJ2-1; a weak D match, TRBD2 (5 bases). Trimming left V 3 bases short and J 1 base short, with 14 bases between. Germline CDR1 is SGHNT and CDR2 is YYREEE (reference sequence). The CDR3 loop spans 16 amino acids. Full variable domain (remainder filled in from reference TRBV5-4 and TRBJ2-1): ETGVTQSPTHLIKTRGQQVTLRCSSQSGHNTVSWYQQALGQGPQFIFQYYREEENGRGNFPPRFSGLQFPNYSSELNVNALELDDSALYLCASSSAGRASYNEQFFGPGTRLTVL.